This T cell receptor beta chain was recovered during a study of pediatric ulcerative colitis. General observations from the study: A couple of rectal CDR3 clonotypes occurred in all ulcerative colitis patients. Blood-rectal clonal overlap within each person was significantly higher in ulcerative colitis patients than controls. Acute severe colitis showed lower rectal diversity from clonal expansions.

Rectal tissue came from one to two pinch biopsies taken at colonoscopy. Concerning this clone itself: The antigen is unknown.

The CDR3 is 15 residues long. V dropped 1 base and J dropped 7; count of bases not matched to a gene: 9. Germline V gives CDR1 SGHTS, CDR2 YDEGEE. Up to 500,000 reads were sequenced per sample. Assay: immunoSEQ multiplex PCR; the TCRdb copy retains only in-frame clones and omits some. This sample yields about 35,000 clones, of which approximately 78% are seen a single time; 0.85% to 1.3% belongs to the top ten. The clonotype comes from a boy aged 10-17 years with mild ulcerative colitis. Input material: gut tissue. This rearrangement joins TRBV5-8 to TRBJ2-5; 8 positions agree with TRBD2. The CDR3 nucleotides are TGTGCCAGCAGCTTGAGCCTAGCGGGCTCCGGGACCCAGTACTTC. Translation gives CASSLSLAGSGTQYF. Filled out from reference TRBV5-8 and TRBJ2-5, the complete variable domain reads EAGVTQSPTHLIKTRGQQATLRCSPISGHTSVYWYQQALGLGLQFLLWYDEGEERNRGNFPPRFSGRQFPNYSSELNVNALELEDSALYLCASSLSLAGSGTQYFGPGTRLLVL.